One sample yielded the 29 T cell receptor beta chains listed below, sequenced in a study of T cells in Graves' hyperthyroidism and ophthalmopathy. Amplification of TCR beta CDR3 regions used RNA as the template. The HTBI set primed first-round TCR CDR3 RT-PCR. TCRdb re-called the multiplex PCR reads through MiXCR, storing one row per CDR3 protein. This table has fewer than 400,000 distinct CDR3 sequences, 15% to 18% appearing once. Source material: blood. These receptors were collected from a woman aged 18-30 years with Graves' hyperthyroidism that later progressed to Graves' ophthalmopathy.

This clonotype was recorded a few times. Written as DNA, the CDR3 is TGTGCCAGCAGAGGGGACCTACAGTACTTC. The encoded protein is CASRGDLQYF. The gene calls are TRBV2 and TRBJ2-5; possibly TRBD1 or TRBD2 for D (5 bases each). The CDR3 is made up of 10 amino acids. Trimming shortened V by 6 bases and J by 11 bases, and 10 bases separated the two germline ends. Germline V CDR1 and CDR2: SNHLY, FYNNEI.

Only a few counts were recorded for this clonotype. This chain links TRBV18 with TRBJ2-1; 11 bases align to TRBD2. The CDR3 runs to 18 residues. V lost 0 bases and J lost 9; bases outside the gene matches: 13. CDR1 is KGHSH and CDR2 is LQKENI in the germline V gene. The CDR3 region is CASSPPGGLAGGLGEQFF. CDR3 nucleotide sequence: TGTGCCAGCTCACCACCCGGAGGGCTAGCGGGAGGTCTTGGTGAGCAGTTCTTC. Together with reference TRBV18 and TRBJ2-1, the CDR3 gives the full variable domain: NAGVMQNPRHLVRRRGQEARLRCSPMKGHSHVYWYRQLPEEGLKFMVYLQKENIIDESGMPKERFSAEFPKEGPSILRIQQVVRGDSAAYFCASSPPGGLAGGLGEQFFGPGTRLTVL.

This clonotype showed up many times. The chain combines TRBV28 with TRBJ2-2; 12 bases align to TRBD2. J gave up 4 bases and V 5 bases, and 8 bases lay outside the gene matches. Looked up from germline, CDR1 is MDHEN and CDR2 is SYDVKM. The CDR3 is made up of 17 amino acids. The CDR3 is CASSTTTSGRRTGELFF. The CDR3 coding sequence is TGTGCCAGCAGTACGACGACTAGCGGGAGACGCACCGGGGAGCTGTTTTTT. The full variable domain, in which reference TRBV28 and TRBJ2-2 provide the parts outside the CDR3, is DVKVTQSSRYLVKRTGEKVFLECVQDMDHENMFWYRQDPGLGLRLIYFSYDVKMKEKGDIPEGYSVSREKKERFSLILESASTNQTSMYLCASSTTTSGRRTGELFFGEGSRLTVL.

This clonotype was counted many times. The chain is built from TRBV18 and TRBJ2-2, with 8 bases fitting TRBD1. V shed 3 bases, J shed 5 bases, and the junction held 8 bases outside the gene matches. Germline loops: CDR1 KGHSH, CDR2 LQKENI. There are 16 residues in the CDR3. CDR3 region: CASSPKDRVGTGELFF. Written as DNA, the CDR3 is TGTGCCAGCTCACCGAAGGACAGGGTCGGAACCGGGGAGCTGTTTTTT. Supplemented by reference TRBV18 and TRBJ2-2, the full variable domain reads NAGVMQNPRHLVRRRGQEARLRCSPMKGHSHVYWYRQLPEEGLKFMVYLQKENIIDESGMPKERFSAEFPKEGPSILRIQQVVRGDSAAYFCASSPKDRVGTGELFFGEGSRLTVL.

This clonotype was recorded at least ten times. V usage is TRBV10-3 and J usage is TRBJ1-6; 7 bases fit TRBD1. This CDR3 is 12 amino acids long. In germline, CDR1 is ENHRY, CDR2 SYGVKD. J was trimmed by 10 bases and V by 6 bases; bases with no gene match: 3. CDR3 amino acids: CAIRDRDSPLHF. DNA for the CDR3: TGTGCCATCAGAGACAGGGACTCACCCCTCCACTTT.

In this sample, this clonotype turned up many times. The chain is built from TRBV11-1 and TRBJ1-5, with D perhaps TRBD1 (6 bases). The CDR3 totals 17 residues. CDR1 and CDR2 (germline): SGHAT, FQDESV (reference sequence). V lost 5 bases and J 0 bases, leaving 17 bases between the germline ends. In nucleotides, the CDR3 is TGTGCCAGCAGCATTCCAGGGGAGCGGGATAGCAATCAGCCCCAGCATTTT. Its translation is CASSIPGERDSNQPQHF.

A remark on this clonotype: A read error may explain this, as a much larger clone is one base away. J is TRBJ1-1 and V is TRBV6-1; D not certain. V was trimmed by 7 bases and J by 0 bases, leaving 15 bases between them. The V gene's germline CDR1 is MNHNS and CDR2 SASEGT. The CDR3 runs to 15 residues. DNA of the CDR3: TGTGCCAGCAAATATTACATGGAAATGAACACTGAAGCTTTCTTT. Its protein product is CASKYYMEMNTEAFF.

The table lists this clonotype with many counts. V and J are TRBV11-2 and TRBJ2-1; TRBD1 matches at 10 bases. This CDR3 contains 15 residues. Germline CDR1 and CDR2: SGHAT and FQNNGV. V lost 3 bases, J lost 6 bases, and 5 bases stayed unmatched. CDR3 bases: TGTGCCAGCAGCTTCTCCGGGACAGGGGTCAATGAGCAGTTCTTC. Amino acid sequence: CASSFSGTGVNEQFF. The full variable domain, completed using reference TRBV11-2 and TRBJ2-1, is EAGVAQSPRYKIIEKRQSVAFWCNPISGHATLYWYQQILGQGPKLLIQFQNNGVVDDSQLPKDRFSAERLKGVDSTLKIQPAKLEDSAVYLCASSFSGTGVNEQFFGPGTRLTVL.

V is TRBV4-1 and J is TRBJ2-1, with D perhaps matching TRBD1 (7 bases). Germline CDR1 reads MGHRA; CDR2 reads YSYEKL. CDR3 length: 13 residues. V lost 3 bases, J lost 15 bases, and 18 bases lay in between. The CDR3 is CASSHELQGGWFF. The CDR3 bases are TGCGCCAGCAGCCATGAGCTGCAGGGGGGCTGGTTCTTC.

V and J are TRBV6-2 or TRBV6-3 and TRBJ2-1; 10 nucleotides align to TRBD2. V dropped 0 bases and J dropped 4; count of bases not matched to a gene: 9. The CDR3 is 18 residues long. CDR1 MNHEY and CDR2 SVGEGT come from the germline V gene. As DNA, the CDR3 is TGTGCCAGCAGTTACTCCAATCTAGCGGGAGAACTTTACAATGAGCAGTTCTTC. This encodes CASSYSNLAGELYNEQFF.

This clonotype was counted only a few times. A much larger clone lies one base from this, so it may be a read error. This chain connects TRBV12-3 or TRBV12-4 to TRBJ2-1; D might be TRBD2 (5 bases). Trimming shortened V by 3 bases and J by 6 bases, and 12 bases separated the two germline ends. The length of the CDR3 is 14 residues. The CDR3 nucleotides read TGTGCCAGCAGTTTGTGGTGGGAGACCAATGAGCAGTTCTTC. This translates into CASSLWWETNEQFF.

This clonotype was seen repeatedly, ten times or more. This chain uses TRBV28 with TRBJ2-1; 14 bases fit TRBD2. J lost 8 bases, V lost 4 bases, and 13 bases had no gene match. Germline CDR1 reads MDHEN; CDR2 reads SYDVKM. The CDR3 loop spans 18 amino acids. Written as DNA, the CDR3 is TGTGCCAGCAGTTCCCTACTGTCCGGACTAGCGGGAGGACATGAGCAGTTCTTC. Translating it yields CASSSLLSGLAGGHEQFF. Using reference TRBV28 and TRBJ2-1 for the parts outside the CDR3, the full variable domain is DVKVTQSSRYLVKRTGEKVFLECVQDMDHENMFWYRQDPGLGLRLIYFSYDVKMKEKGDIPEGYSVSREKKERFSLILESASTNQTSMYLCASSSLLSGLAGGHEQFFGPGTRLTVL.

In this sample, this clonotype turned up many times. The chain uses TRBV20-1 and TRBJ2-5; D assignment may be TRBD1 or TRBD2 (5 bases each). V was clipped by 4 bases and J by 1 base, with 10 bases between them. There are 13 residues in the CDR3. CDR1 is DFQATT and CDR2 is SNEGSKA in the germline V gene (reference sequence). For the CDR3, the DNA is TGCAGTGCTACACGAGGGGTCCAAGAGACCCAGTACTTC. Translation gives CSATRGVQETQYF.

V is TRBV3-2 and J is TRBJ2-7; the tabulated D call, TRBD2, remains unverified against the DNA. TRBV3-2 is a documented pseudogene. The CDR3 has 20 residues. The CDR3 reads CASSQVLGLAGDLGSYEQYF. CDR3 bases: TGTGCCAGCAGCCAAGTCTTAGGACTAGCGGGAGATCTCGGCTCCTACGAGCAGTACTTC.

Turning to this clonotype: The junction departs from the called germline gene at one end, perhaps through a read error. The chain employs TRBV20-1 and TRBJ1-2; 7 bases line up with TRBD1. This CDR3 is 14 amino acids long. The germline gives CDR1 DFQATT, CDR2 SNEGSKA (reference sequence). CDR3 coding DNA: TGCAGTGCTAGCTTAAACAGGGGTGCCTATGGCTTCACCTTC. Amino acid sequence: CSASLNRGAYGFTF.

A few counts support this clonotype. A much larger clone sits a single nucleotide away, making a read error possible. The chain uses TRBV6-1 and TRBJ1-1; 7 nucleotides agree with TRBD1. CDR3 length: 16 residues. Unmatched junction bases numbered 14, after V lost 4 bases and J lost 6 bases. CDR1 is MNHNS and CDR2 is SASEGT in the germline V gene. The CDR3 loop is CASSVLGDSVPPEAFF. The CDR3 DNA reads as TGTGCCAGCAGTGTCCTCGGGGACAGTGTTCCACCTGAAGCTTTCTTT.

This chain joins TRBV9 and TRBJ2-4; possibly TRBD1 for D (6 bases). CDR1 SGDLS and CDR2 YYNGEE come from the germline V gene. The CDR3 is 15 residues long. V was pared by 0 bases and J by 3 bases, with 10 bases between. CDR3 in amino acids: CASSVEGVGKNIQYF. The CDR3 DNA reads as TGTGCCAGCAGCGTAGAGGGGGTAGGCAAAAACATTCAGTACTTC.

This clonotype was seen at least ten times. The chain couples TRBV11-2 to TRBJ2-2; D is unresolved. V lost 1 base and J lost 4, with 4 bases in between. CDR1 is SGHAT, CDR2 FQNNGV, per germline. The CDR3 runs to 13 residues. The CDR3: CASSLVTTGELFF. CDR3 DNA: TGTGCCAGCAGCTTAGTGACCACCGGGGAGCTGTTTTTT.

Comments on this clonotype: A much larger clone differs by one base, so this may be a read error. This chain joins TRBV2 and TRBJ2-7, with D perhaps matching TRBD2 (5 bases). The V end was cut by 11 bases, the J end by 1 base, with 12 bases between. Germline CDR1 reads SNHLY; CDR2 reads FYNNEI. The CDR3 sequence is 12 residues long. The CDR3 reads CAGRLRSYEQYF. CDR3 coding DNA: TGTGCCGGGAGACTGCGTTCCTACGAGCAGTACTTC.

V usage is TRBV29-1 and J usage is TRBJ2-7; 8 bases align to TRBD2. Per the germline V gene, CDR1 is SQVTM and CDR2 is ANQGSEA. The CDR3 is 17 residues long. V shed 0 bases and J 0 bases; nucleotides not matched to a gene: 10. CDR3 sequence (DNA): TGCAGCGTTGAAGATCCTGGCAGCGGGGGCGACTCCTACGAGCAGTACTTC. Its translation is CSVEDPGSGGDSYEQYF.

This clonotype was counted many times. The rearrangement uses TRBV6-1 and TRBJ2-7, with TRBD2 matching over 7 bases. CDR1 is MNHNS and CDR2 is SASEGT in the germline V gene. V trimming: 5 bases; J trimming: 3 bases; junction bases outside the gene matches: 13. CDR3 length equals 16 residues. The CDR3 protein is CASSLPAGRRDYEQYF. As DNA, the CDR3 is TGTGCCAGCAGTCTCCCCGCCGGGAGGAGGGACTACGAGCAGTACTTC.

There are many counts of this clonotype. V usage is TRBV11-2 and J usage is TRBJ2-3; D is possibly TRBD1 (5 bases). Germline V lookup: CDR1 SGHAT, CDR2 FQNNGV. With 5 bases removed from V and 0 bases from J, the gap between germline ends came to 18 bases. The CDR3 covers 17 residues. CDR3 loop: CASSPKSVTASTDTQYF. Written as DNA, the CDR3 is TGTGCCAGCAGCCCTAAGTCGGTGACAGCCAGCACAGATACGCAGTATTTT. Full variable domain (missing parts from reference TRBV11-2 and TRBJ2-3): EAGVAQSPRYKIIEKRQSVAFWCNPISGHATLYWYQQILGQGPKLLIQFQNNGVVDDSQLPKDRFSAERLKGVDSTLKIQPAKLEDSAVYLCASSPKSVTASTDTQYFGPGTRLTVL.

The rearrangement links TRBV12-3 or TRBV12-4 to TRBJ1-3, with D perhaps TRBD1 (6 bases). V lost 1 base, J lost 2 bases, and 9 bases lay in between. CDR3 length equals 15 residues. The CDR3 reads CASSLGGRPGNTIYF. The CDR3 nucleotides are TGTGCCAGCAGTTTAGGGGGGCGTCCTGGAAACACCATATATTTT.

This clonotype was counted at least ten times. The gene calls are TRBV11-2 and TRBJ2-1, with D perhaps being TRBD1 or TRBD2 (5 bases each). V lost 4 bases to trimming and J lost 0 bases, with 16 bases between them. In germline, CDR1 is SGHAT, CDR2 FQNNGV. The length of the CDR3 is 17 residues. The CDR3 DNA sequence: TGTGCCAGCAGCTCGAGGGTAGGGGCTAGCTCCTACAATGAGCAGTTCTTC. Translation: CASSSRVGASSYNEQFF. Together with reference TRBV11-2 and TRBJ2-1, the CDR3 gives the full variable domain: EAGVAQSPRYKIIEKRQSVAFWCNPISGHATLYWYQQILGQGPKLLIQFQNNGVVDDSQLPKDRFSAERLKGVDSTLKIQPAKLEDSAVYLCASSSRVGASSYNEQFFGPGTRLTVL.

The V gene is TRBV20-1, the J gene TRBJ2-2; 11 bases are a match to TRBD2. Germline V gene data show CDR1 as DFQATT and CDR2 as SNEGSKA (reference sequence). After removal of 6 bases from V and 4 bases from J, the junction contained 7 bases not matched to a gene. The CDR3 is 15 amino acids. CDR3 loop: CSARTSGRGTGELFF. For the CDR3, the DNA is TGCAGTGCCCGTACTAGCGGGAGAGGCACCGGGGAGCTGTTTTTT.

This clonotype was counted at least ten times. The chain uses TRBV6-1 and TRBJ2-1; 14 bases line up with TRBD2. The CDR3 has 15 residues. Trimming at V came to 10 bases and at J to 5 bases, leaving 7 bases not matched to a gene. Per the germline V gene, CDR1 is MNHNS and CDR2 is SASEGT. CDR3 loop: CATRTSGRPNNEQFF. The CDR3 DNA follows: TGTGCCACACGGACTAGCGGGAGGCCCAACAATGAGCAGTTCTTC.

The J gene is TRBJ2-7, the V gene TRBV5-1, with no clear D. Looked up from germline, CDR1 is SGHRS and CDR2 is YFSETQ. The CDR3 covers 14 residues. With 6 bases removed from V and 6 bases from J, the gap between germline ends came to 19 bases. Here the CDR3 reads CASTTLSSPGEQYF. CDR3 coding DNA: TGCGCCAGCACCACTTTAAGTAGTCCTGGCGAGCAGTACTTC.

The genes are TRBV2 and TRBJ2-2; 9 nucleotides align to TRBD2. The germline V gene encodes CDR1 SNHLY and CDR2 FYNNEI. After removal of 1 base from V and 7 bases from J, the junction contained 10 bases not matched to a gene. This CDR3 region has 17 residues. In nucleotides, the CDR3 is TGTGCCAGCAGTGAAGTGGAACTAGCGGGTGGAGTCGGGGAGCTGTTTTTT. Its translation is CASSEVELAGGVGELFF.

This clonotype was detected a few times. The chain uses TRBV28 and TRBJ1-5, with D tentatively TRBD1 (5 bases). Deletions cut 3 bases from V and 4 bases from J, with 22 bases between. The CDR3 has 18 residues. Per the germline V gene, CDR1 is MDHEN and CDR2 is SYDVKM. CDR3 amino acids: CASSFLFIGDLLNQPQHF. In DNA form, the CDR3 reads TGTGCCAGCAGTTTCTTATTTATAGGGGACCTACTTAATCAGCCCCAGCATTTT.